This is a list of T cell receptor beta chains from one sample in a study of T cells after yellow fever vaccination. TCRdb passed the 5' RACE reads through MiXCR, listing each CDR3 protein once. The table records 300,000 or so distinct CDR3 sequences, approximately 13% of them present only once. The material sequenced was CD4+ T cells sorted from PBMCs, taken 45 days after the yellow fever booster vaccination. The source is a man aged 30-40 years who received the YFV17D yellow fever vaccine. Each CDR3 is given with its conserved first and last residue. A D gene is named only where the DNA matches it firmly. Not every row has a clone size; where given, it reads once, few, many or a size class.

d_gene: NA
abundance: few
v_gene: TRBV11-1
j_gene: TRBJ2-2
len: 16
CDR3nt: TGTGCCAGCAGCTCCCACAGGGGAGGTAACACCGGGGAGCTGTTTTTT
CDR3aa: CASSSHRGGNTGELFF

d_gene: NA
abundance: few
v_gene: TRBV5-1
j_gene: TRBJ2-2
len: 14
CDR3nt: TGCGCCAGCAGTAGGGACTTCAACACCGGGGAGCTGTTTTTT
CDR3aa: CASSRDFNTGELFF

d_gene: NA
abundance: few
v_gene: TRBV12-3/TRBV12-4
j_gene: TRBJ1-5
len: 15
CDR3nt: TGTGCCAGCAGTGCCGCCGCAGGGACCGATCAGCCCCAGCATTTT
CDR3aa: CASSAAAGTDQPQHF

d_gene: NA
abundance: few
v_gene: TRBV13
j_gene: TRBJ2-7
len: 13
CDR3nt: TGTGCCAGCAGCGTAACCCGGGACCACGAGCAGTACTTC
CDR3aa: CASSVTRDHEQYF

d_gene: TRBD1
abundance: NA
v_gene: TRBV12-3/TRBV12-4
j_gene: TRBJ1-2
len: 14
CDR3nt: TGTGCCAGCAGTTTGGGACAGGGGGCGCGAGGCTACACCTTC
CDR3aa: CASSLGQGARGYTF

d_gene: NA
abundance: NA
v_gene: TRBV2
j_gene: TRBJ2-2
len: 12
CDR3nt: TGTGCCAGCACTAGTGACACCGGGGAGCTGTTTTTT
CDR3aa: CASTSDTGELFF

d_gene: NA
abundance: NA
v_gene: TRBV6-2/TRBV6-3
j_gene: TRBJ2-1
len: 15
CDR3nt: TGTGCCAGCAGTTCTGTGCGCCAAACCCCCGGGGAGCAGTTCTTC
CDR3aa: CASSSVRQTPGEQFF

d_gene: TRBD2
abundance: NA
v_gene: TRBV25-1
j_gene: TRBJ2-1
len: 18
CDR3nt: TGTGCCAGCAGTGAGGGGAGAACCGGGAGGATCTCCTACAATGAGCAGTTCTTC
CDR3aa: CASSEGRTGRISYNEQFF

d_gene: TRBD1
abundance: NA
v_gene: TRBV20-1
j_gene: TRBJ2-1
len: 15
CDR3nt: TGCAGTGCTAGTTTGGGACAGGAGTCCTACAATGAGCAGTTCTTC
CDR3aa: CSASLGQESYNEQFF

d_gene: TRBD1
abundance: few
v_gene: TRBV20-1
j_gene: TRBJ2-7
len: 15
CDR3nt: TGCAGTGCCTCACTTTACAGGGGAGCTTTCTACGAGCAGTACTTC
CDR3aa: CSASLYRGAFYEQYF

d_gene: NA
abundance: NA
v_gene: TRBV7-9
j_gene: TRBJ2-5
len: 15
CDR3nt: TGTGCTACGGGAGAGGGGGCGGGACAACATGAGACCCAGTACTTC
CDR3aa: CATGEGAGQHETQYF

d_gene: NA
abundance: few
v_gene: TRBV21-1
j_gene: TRBJ2-7
len: 13
CDR3nt: TGTGCCAGCAGCAACGATTCAGAGGACGAGCAGTACTTC
CDR3aa: CASSNDSEDEQYF